This T cell receptor (beta chain) was observed in a study of Graves' ophthalmopathy and Graves' hyperthyroidism. RNA transcripts provided the template for amplifying TCR beta CDR3 regions. Second-round multiplex PCR followed a first-round RT-PCR using HTBI primers. TCRdb ran MiXCR on the multiplex PCR reads and lists one entry per CDR3 protein. The sample includes approximately 460,000 distinct CDR3 sequences, around 14% of them seen just once. This CDR3 has 12 amino acids. The germline CDR1 and CDR2 sequences are LNHDA and SQIVND (reference sequence). Trimming cost V 5 bases and J 4 bases; bases outside gene matches: 1. This clonotype was counted at least ten times. A duration under 3 months, NOSPECS ≥4, CAS ≥3 and moderate-to-severe activity characterized the donors with ophthalmopathy.

Source material: blood. The chain joins TRBV19 to TRBJ1-2; 7 nucleotides align to TRBD1. The TCR sequence derives from a woman in her 30s with Graves' ophthalmopathy. This CDR3 reads CASSAGGYGYTF. The CDR3 DNA reads TGTGCCAGTAGTGCAGGGGGCTATGGCTACACCTTC.